This record concerns one T cell receptor (beta chain) sequence. The CDR3 spans 13 residues. Germline loops: CDR1 MGHDK, CDR2 SYGVNS. A multiplex PCR was run with 60 Vbeta primers and 13 Jbeta primers. Assay: immunoSEQ multiplex PCR; the TCRdb copy retains only in-frame clones and omits some. Here the sample spans approximately 160,000 clones, 81% being singletons. The data belong to a study of cytomegalovirus exposure and HLA in healthy donors. The sequence came from a middle-aged man in good health and CMV-seropositive. Sequencing was performed on PBMCs. The V call is TRBV25-1, the J call TRBJ2-5; 12 bases align to TRBD2. Judging by the DNA end, TRBJ2-7 fits better; the J call may be wrong. The CDR3 DNA sequence: TGTGCCAGCCAGACTAGCGGGAGCGACGAGCAGTACTTC. This sequence encodes CASQTSGSDEQYF.